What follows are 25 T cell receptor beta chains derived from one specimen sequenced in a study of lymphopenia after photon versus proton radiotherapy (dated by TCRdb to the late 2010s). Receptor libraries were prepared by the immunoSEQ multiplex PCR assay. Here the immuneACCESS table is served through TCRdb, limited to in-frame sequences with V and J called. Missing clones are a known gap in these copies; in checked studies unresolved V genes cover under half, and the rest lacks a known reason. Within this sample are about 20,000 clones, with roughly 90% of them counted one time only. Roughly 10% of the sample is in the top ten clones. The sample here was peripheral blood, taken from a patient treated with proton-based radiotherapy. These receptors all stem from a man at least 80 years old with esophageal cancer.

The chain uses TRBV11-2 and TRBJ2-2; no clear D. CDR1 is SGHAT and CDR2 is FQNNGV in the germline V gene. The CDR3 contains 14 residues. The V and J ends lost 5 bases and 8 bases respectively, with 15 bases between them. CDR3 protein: CASSVTFTRGELFF. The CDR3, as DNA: TGTGCCAGCAGCGTGACATTTACACGGGGGGAGCTGTTTTTT.

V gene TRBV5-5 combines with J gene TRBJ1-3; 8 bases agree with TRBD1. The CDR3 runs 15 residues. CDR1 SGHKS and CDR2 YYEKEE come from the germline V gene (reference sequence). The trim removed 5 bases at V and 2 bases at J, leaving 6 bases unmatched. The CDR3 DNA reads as TGTGCCAGCAGTCTTTGGACAGGGACTGGAAACACCATATATTTT. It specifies CASSLWTGTGNTIYF.

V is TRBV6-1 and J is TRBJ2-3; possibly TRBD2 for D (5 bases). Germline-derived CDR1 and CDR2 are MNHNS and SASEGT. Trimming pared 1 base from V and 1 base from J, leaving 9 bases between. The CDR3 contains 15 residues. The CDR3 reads CASSEGTDRTDTQYF. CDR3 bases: TGTGCCAGCAGTGAAGGGACTGATCGCACAGATACGCAGTATTTT.

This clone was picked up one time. This chain's CDR3 is CASSSGTRNTGELFF. CDR3 coding DNA: TGCGCCAGCAGCTCGGGGACTAGAAACACCGGGGAGCTGTTTTTT. The genes are TRBV5-1 and TRBJ2-2, with 8 bases aligning to TRBD2. J was trimmed by 2 bases and V by 3 bases; bases with no gene match: 3. Germline V gene data show CDR1 as SGHRS and CDR2 as YFSETQ. The CDR3 spans 15 residues.

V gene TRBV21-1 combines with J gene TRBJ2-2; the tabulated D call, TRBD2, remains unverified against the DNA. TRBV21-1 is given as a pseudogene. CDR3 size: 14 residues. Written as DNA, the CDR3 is TGTGCCAGCACCGGGGGAGGATACACCGGGGAGCTGTTTTTT. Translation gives CASTGGGYTGELFF.

CDR3 bases: TGTGCCAGCTCCCCAAATCCGCTTGGCTCTGGAAACACCATATATTTT. Protein product: CASSPNPLGSGNTIYF. The genes are TRBV18 and TRBJ1-3; D uncertain. The V and J ends lost 6 bases and 0 bases respectively, with 15 bases between them. The CDR3 spans 16 residues. The germline V gene has CDR1 KGHSH and CDR2 LQKENI.

In nucleotides, the CDR3 is TGTGCCAGCAGCTTGAACAAAGAGACCCAGTACTTC. Translation gives CASSLNKETQYF. This chain connects TRBV5-6 to TRBJ2-5; D is ambiguous. Deletions cut 1 base from V and 3 bases from J, with 4 bases between. Germline values: CDR1 SGHDT, CDR2 YYEEEE. The CDR3 has 12 amino acids.

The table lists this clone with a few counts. The CDR3 DNA is TGTGCTAGTGGTTTGGTTCAACAGTCAGGGGCCGAGCAGTACTTC. Its translation: CASGLVQQSGAEQYF. The chain recombines TRBV12-5 with TRBJ2-7; perhaps TRBD1 as D (6 bases). Trimming pared 0 bases from V and 6 bases from J, leaving 15 bases between. The germline V gene has CDR1 LGHNT and CDR2 FRNRAP. The CDR3 runs to 15 residues.

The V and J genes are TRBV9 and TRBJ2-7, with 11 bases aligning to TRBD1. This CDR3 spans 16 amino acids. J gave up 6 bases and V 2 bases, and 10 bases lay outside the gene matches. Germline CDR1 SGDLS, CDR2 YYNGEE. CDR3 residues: CASSVGLGQGAREQYF. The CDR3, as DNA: TGTGCCAGCAGCGTCGGCCTAGGACAGGGGGCCCGCGAGCAGTACTTC.

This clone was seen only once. CDR3 sequence: CASSLQGARETQYF. For the CDR3, the DNA is TGCGCCAGCAGCTTACAGGGGGCAAGGGAGACCCAGTACTTC. The chain employs TRBV5-1 and TRBJ2-5; 9 bases agree with TRBD1. The CDR3 spans 14 residues. V was clipped by 2 bases and J by 5 bases; unmatched bases: 4. Germline V gene lookup returns CDR1 SGHRS and CDR2 YFSETQ. Based on the CDR3 plus reference TRBV5-1 and TRBJ2-5, the full variable domain is KAGVTQTPRYLIKTRGQQVTLSCSPISGHRSVSWYQQTPGQGLQFLFEYFSETQRNKGNFPGRFSGRQFSNSRSEMNVSTLELGDSALYLCASSLQGARETQYFGPGTRLLVL.

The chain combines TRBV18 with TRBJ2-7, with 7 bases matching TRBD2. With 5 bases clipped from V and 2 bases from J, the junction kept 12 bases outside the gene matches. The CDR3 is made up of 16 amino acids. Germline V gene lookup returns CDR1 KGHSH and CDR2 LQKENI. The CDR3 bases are TGTGCCAGCTCATCCCTAGGGGCGGGAGCGGCCTACGAGCAGTACTTC. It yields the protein CASSSLGAGAAYEQYF.

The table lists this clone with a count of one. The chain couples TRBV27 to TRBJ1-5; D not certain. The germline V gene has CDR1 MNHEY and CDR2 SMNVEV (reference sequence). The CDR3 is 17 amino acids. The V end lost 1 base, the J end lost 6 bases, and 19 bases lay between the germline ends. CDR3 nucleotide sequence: TGTGCCAGCAGTTTATTCGGCGTCTCACGGTGGGGTCAGCCCCAGCATTTT. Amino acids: CASSLFGVSRWGQPQHF.

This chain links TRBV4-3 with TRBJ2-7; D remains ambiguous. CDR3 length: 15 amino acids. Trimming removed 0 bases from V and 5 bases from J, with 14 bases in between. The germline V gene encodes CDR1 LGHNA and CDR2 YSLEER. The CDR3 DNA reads TGCGCCAGCAGCCAAGATATGTGGGGTGGCGACGAGCAGTACTTC. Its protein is CASSQDMWGGDEQYF.

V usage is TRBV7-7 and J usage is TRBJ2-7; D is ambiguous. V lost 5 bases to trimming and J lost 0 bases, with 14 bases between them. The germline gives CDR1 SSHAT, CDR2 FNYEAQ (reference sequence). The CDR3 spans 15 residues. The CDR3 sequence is CASSHGQPDSYEQYF. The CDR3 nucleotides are TGTGCCAGCAGCCACGGGCAGCCTGACTCCTACGAGCAGTACTTC.

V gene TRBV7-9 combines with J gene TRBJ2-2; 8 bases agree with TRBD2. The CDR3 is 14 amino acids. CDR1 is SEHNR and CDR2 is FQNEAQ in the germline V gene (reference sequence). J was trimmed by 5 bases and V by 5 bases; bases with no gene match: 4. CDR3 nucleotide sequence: TGTGCCAGCAGCCCCGGGAGGGAGACCGGGGAGCTGTTTTTT. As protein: CASSPGRETGELFF.

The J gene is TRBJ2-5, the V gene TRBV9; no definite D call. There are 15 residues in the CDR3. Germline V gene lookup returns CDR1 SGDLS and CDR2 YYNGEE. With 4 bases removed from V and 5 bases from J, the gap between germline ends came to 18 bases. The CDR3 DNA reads TGTGCCAGCAGCCCTCTGGGGATCGGTAAGGAGACCCAGTACTTC. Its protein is CASSPLGIGKETQYF.

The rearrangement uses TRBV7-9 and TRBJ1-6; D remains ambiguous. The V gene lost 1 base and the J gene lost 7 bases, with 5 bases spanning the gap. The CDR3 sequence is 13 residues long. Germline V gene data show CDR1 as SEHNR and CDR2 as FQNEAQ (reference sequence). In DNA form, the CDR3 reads TGTGCCAGCAGCTTAGAGTCGAATTCACCCCTCCACTTT. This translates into CASSLESNSPLHF.

In DNA, the CDR3 is TGTGCCAGCAGCTTGGCAGGGGGGTCCTACGAGCAGTACTTC. Translating gives CASSLAGGSYEQYF. The chain links TRBV5-5 to TRBJ2-7, with a tentative D call TRBD1 (7 bases). V dropped 0 bases and J dropped 1 base, with 8 bases sitting between them. The CDR3 covers 14 residues. Germline CDR1 reads SGHKS; CDR2 reads YYEKEE (reference sequence). The full variable domain, in which reference TRBV5-5 and TRBJ2-7 provide the parts outside the CDR3, is DAGVTQSPTHLIKTRGQQVTLRCSPISGHKSVSWYQQVLGQGPQFIFQYYEKEERGRGNFPDRFSARQFPNYSSELNVNALLLGDSALYLCASSLAGGSYEQYFGPGTRLTVT.

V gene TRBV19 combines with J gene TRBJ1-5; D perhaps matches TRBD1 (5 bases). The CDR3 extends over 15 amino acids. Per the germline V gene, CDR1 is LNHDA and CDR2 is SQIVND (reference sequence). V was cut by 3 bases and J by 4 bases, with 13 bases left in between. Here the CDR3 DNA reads TGTGCCAGTAGTATTGGGAGTGGGGGTAATCAGCCCCAGCATTTT. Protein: CASSIGSGGNQPQHF.

CDR3 DNA sequence: TGTGCCAGCTCACAGCCGGGACTAGGTGAGCAGTTCTTC. Protein: CASSQPGLGEQFF. The genes are TRBV18 and TRBJ2-1; 8 bases agree with TRBD2. The germline CDR1 and CDR2 sequences are KGHSH and LQKENI. The V segment lost 4 bases and the J segment 9 bases; nucleotides outside the gene matches: 5. The CDR3 sequence is 13 residues long.

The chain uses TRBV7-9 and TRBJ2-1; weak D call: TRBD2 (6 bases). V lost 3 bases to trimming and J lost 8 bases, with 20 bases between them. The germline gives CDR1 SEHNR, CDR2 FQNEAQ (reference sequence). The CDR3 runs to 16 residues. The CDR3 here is CASSFGAGSFLDEQFF. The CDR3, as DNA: TGTGCCAGCAGCTTTGGAGCCGGGAGTTTCTTGGATGAGCAGTTCTTC.

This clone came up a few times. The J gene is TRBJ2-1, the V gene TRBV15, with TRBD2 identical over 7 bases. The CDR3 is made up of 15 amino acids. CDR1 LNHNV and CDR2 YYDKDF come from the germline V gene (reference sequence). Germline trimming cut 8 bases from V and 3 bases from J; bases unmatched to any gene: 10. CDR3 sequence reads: CATGPREYLYNEQFF. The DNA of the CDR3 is TGTGCCACCGGCCCGCGGGAGTACCTCTACAATGAGCAGTTCTTC.

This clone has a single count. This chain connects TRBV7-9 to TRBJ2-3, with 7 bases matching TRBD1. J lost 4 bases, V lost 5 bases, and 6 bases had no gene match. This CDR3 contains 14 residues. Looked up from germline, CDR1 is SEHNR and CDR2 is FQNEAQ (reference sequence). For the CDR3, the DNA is TGTGCCAGCAGCCCCACACAGGGGTCAGATACGCAGTATTTT. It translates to CASSPTQGSDTQYF.

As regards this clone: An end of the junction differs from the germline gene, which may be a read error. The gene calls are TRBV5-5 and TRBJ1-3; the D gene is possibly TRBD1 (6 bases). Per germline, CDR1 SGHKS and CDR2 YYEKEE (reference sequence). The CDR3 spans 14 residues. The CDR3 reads CASTLWTAGNTIYF. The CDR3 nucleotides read TGTGCCAGCACCTTGTGGACAGCAGGAAACACCATATATTTT.

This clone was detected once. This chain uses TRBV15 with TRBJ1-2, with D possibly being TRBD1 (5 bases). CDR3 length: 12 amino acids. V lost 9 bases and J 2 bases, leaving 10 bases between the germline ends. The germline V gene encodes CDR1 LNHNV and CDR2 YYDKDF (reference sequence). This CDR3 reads CATGGANYGYTF. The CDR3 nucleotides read TGTGCCACGGGAGGGGCCAACTATGGCTACACCTTC.